The T cell receptor beta chain described here comes from a study of cytomegalovirus exposure and HLA in healthy donors. Vbeta (60) and Jbeta (13) primers were used in the PCR. Assay used: immunoSEQ multiplex PCR; TCRdb lists only in-frame clones, some missing. The table shows 130,000 to 150,000 clones, with around 78% occurring only once. The CDR3 has 19 amino acids. V lost 0 bases and J 0 bases, leaving 18 bases between the germline ends. CDR1 is MGHRA and CDR2 is YSYEKL in the germline V gene. The J gene is TRBJ1-3, the V gene TRBV4-1, with D uncertain. The receptor was isolated from a woman under 30 in good health and CMV-seropositive. Sequences were obtained from PBMCs. CDR3 amino acids: CASSQDGVGRYLSGNTIYF. In DNA form, the CDR3 reads TGCGCCAGCAGCCAAGATGGGGTGGGGAGGTACCTCTCTGGAAACACCATATATTTT.